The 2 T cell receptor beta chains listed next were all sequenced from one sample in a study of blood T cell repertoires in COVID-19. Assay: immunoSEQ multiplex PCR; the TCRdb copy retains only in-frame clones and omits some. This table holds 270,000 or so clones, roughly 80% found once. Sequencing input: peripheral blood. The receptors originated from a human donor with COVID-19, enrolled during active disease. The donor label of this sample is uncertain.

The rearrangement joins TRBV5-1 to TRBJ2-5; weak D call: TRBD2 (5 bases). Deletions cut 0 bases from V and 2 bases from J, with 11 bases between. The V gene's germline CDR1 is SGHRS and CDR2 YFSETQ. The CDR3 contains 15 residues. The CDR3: CASSLGPTGQETQYF. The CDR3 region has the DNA TGCGCCAGCAGCTTGGGCCCGACGGGGCAAGAGACCCAGTACTTC.

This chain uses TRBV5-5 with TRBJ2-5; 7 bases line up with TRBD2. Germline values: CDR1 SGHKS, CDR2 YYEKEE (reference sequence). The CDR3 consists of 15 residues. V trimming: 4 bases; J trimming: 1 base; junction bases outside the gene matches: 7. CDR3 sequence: CASSKNGGVQETQYF. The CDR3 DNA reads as TGTGCCAGCAGCAAAAATGGGGGGGTCCAAGAGACCCAGTACTTC.